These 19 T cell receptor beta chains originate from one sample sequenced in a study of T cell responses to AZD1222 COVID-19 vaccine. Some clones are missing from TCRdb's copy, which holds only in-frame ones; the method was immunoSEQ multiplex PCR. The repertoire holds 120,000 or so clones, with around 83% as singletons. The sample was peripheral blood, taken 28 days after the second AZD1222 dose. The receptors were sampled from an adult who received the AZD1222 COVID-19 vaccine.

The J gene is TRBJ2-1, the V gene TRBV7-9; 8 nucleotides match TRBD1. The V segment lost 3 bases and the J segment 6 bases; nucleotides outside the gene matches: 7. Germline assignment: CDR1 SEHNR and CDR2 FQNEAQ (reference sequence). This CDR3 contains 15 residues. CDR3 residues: CASSFGAGGSNEQFF. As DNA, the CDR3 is TGTGCCAGCAGCTTCGGGGCAGGGGGCTCCAATGAGCAGTTCTTC.

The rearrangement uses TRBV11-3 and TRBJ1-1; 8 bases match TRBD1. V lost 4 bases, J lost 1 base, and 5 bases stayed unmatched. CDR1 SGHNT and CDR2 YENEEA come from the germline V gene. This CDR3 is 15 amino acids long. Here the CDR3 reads CASSSGQGANTEAFF. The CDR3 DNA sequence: TGTGCCAGCAGCTCCGGACAGGGAGCGAACACTGAAGCTTTCTTT.

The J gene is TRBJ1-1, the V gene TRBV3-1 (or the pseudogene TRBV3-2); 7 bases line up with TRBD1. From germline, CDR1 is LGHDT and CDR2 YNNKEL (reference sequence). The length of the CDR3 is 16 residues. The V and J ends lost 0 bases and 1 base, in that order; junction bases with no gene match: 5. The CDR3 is CASSQEGGTANTEAFF. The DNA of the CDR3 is TGTGCCAGCAGCCAAGAGGGAGGGACAGCGAACACTGAAGCTTTCTTT.

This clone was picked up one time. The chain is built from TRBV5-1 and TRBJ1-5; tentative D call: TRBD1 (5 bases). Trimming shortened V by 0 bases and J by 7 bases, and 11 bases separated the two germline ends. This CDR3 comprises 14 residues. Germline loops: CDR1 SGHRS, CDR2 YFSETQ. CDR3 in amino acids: CASSLGGERQPQHF. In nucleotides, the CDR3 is TGCGCCAGCAGCTTGGGAGGGGAACGGCAGCCCCAGCATTTT.

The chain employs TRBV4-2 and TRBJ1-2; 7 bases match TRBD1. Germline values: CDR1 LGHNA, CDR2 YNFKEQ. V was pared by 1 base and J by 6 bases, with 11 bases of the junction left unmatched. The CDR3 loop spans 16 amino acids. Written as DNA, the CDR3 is TGTGCCAGCAGCCAAGGGGTCCAGGTCAGGGGGAATGGCTACACCTTC. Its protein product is CASSQGVQVRGNGYTF.

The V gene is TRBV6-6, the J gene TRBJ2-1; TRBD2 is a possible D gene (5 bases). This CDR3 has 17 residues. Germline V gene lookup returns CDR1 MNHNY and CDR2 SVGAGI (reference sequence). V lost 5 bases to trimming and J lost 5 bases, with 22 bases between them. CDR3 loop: CASSPLSGLYNHNEQFF. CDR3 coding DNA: TGTGCCAGCAGTCCATTAAGCGGCCTCTACAACCACAATGAGCAGTTCTTC.

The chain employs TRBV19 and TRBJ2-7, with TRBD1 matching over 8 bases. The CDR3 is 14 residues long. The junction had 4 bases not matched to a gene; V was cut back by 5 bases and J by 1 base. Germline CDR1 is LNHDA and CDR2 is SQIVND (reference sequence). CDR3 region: CASSFGQGSYEQYF. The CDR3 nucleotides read TGTGCCAGTAGTTTTGGACAGGGTTCCTACGAGCAGTACTTC.

CDR3 sequence: CASSPLYTEAFF. DNA of the CDR3: TGTGCCAGTAGTCCACTCTACACTGAAGCTTTCTTT. The V call is TRBV19, the J call TRBJ1-1, with unresolved D. The CDR3 runs 12 residues. Trimming removed 5 bases from V and 3 bases from J, with 7 bases in between. Germline V lookup: CDR1 LNHDA, CDR2 SQIVND (reference sequence).

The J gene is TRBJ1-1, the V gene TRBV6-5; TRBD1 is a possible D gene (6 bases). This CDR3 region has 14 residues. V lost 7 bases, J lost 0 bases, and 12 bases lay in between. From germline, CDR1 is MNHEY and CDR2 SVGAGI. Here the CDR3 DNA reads TGTGCCAGCATGGAGCAGGGGATGAACACTGAAGCTTTCTTT. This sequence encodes CASMEQGMNTEAFF.

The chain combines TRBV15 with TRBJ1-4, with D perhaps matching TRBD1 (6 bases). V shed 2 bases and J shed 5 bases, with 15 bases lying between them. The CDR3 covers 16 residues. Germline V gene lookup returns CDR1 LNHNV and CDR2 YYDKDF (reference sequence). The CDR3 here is CATSRSGGQYNEKLFF. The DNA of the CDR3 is TGTGCCACCAGCAGAAGCGGTGGACAGTACAATGAAAAACTGTTTTTT.

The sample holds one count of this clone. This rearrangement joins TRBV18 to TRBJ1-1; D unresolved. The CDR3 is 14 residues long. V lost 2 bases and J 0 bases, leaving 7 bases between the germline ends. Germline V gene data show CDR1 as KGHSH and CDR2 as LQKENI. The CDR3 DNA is TGTGCCAGCTCACCAGGACGGTTGAACACTGAAGCTTTCTTT. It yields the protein CASSPGRLNTEAFF.

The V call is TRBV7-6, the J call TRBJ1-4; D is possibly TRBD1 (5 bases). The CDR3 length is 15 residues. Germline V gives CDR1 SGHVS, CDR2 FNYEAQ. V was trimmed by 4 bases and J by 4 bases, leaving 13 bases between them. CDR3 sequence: CASSYRGEVNEKLFF. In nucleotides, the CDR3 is TGTGCCAGCAGCTACAGAGGGGAGGTTAATGAAAAACTGTTTTTT.

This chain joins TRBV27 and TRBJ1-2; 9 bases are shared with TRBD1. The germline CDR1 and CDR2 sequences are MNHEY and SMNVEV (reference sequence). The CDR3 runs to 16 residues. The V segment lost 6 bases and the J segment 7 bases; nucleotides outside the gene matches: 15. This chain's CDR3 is CASSLAGTGYISGYTF. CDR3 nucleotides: TGTGCCAGCAGCCTCGCCGGGACAGGGTATATATCTGGCTACACCTTC.

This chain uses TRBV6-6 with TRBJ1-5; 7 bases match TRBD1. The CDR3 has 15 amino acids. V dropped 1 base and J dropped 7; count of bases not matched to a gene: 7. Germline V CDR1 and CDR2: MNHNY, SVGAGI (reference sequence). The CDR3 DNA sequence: TGTGCCAGCAGTTACTGGGACAGTGTCTCGCAGCCCCAGCATTTT. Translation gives CASSYWDSVSQPQHF.

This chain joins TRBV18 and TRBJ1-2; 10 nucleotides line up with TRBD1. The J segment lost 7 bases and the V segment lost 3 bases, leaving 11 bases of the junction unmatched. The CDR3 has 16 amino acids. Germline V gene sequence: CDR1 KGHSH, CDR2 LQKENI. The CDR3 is CASSPPETGGAGGYTF. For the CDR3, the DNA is TGTGCCAGCTCACCGCCCGAGACAGGGGGCGCCGGTGGCTACACCTTC. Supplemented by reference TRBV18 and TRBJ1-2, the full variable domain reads NAGVMQNPRHLVRRRGQEARLRCSPMKGHSHVYWYRQLPEEGLKFMVYLQKENIIDESGMPKERFSAEFPKEGPSILRIQQVVRGDSAAYFCASSPPETGGAGGYTFGSGTRLTVV.

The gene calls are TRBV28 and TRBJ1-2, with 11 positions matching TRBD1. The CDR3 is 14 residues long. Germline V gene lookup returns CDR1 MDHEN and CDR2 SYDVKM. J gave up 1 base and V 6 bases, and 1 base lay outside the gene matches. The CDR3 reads CASRGTGGNYGYTF. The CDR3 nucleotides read TGTGCCAGCAGGGGGACAGGGGGTAACTATGGCTACACCTTC.

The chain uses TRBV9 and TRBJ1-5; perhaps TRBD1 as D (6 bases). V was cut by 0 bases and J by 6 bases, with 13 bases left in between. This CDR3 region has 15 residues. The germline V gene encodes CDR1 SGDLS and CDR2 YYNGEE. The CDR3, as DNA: TGTGCCAGCAGCGTAGAGGGGGGAAGGGTTCAGCCCCAGCATTTT. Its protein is CASSVEGGRVQPQHF.

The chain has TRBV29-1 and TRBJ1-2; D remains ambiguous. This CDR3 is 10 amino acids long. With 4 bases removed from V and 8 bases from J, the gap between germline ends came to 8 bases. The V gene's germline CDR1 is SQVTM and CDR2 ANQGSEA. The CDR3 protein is CSVGQGGYTF. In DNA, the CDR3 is TGCAGCGTTGGACAAGGGGGCTACACCTTC.

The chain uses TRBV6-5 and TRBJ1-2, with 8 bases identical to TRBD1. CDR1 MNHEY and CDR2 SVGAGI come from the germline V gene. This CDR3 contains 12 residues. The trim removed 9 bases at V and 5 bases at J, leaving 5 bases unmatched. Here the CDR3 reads CASKDRVYGYTF. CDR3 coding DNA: TGTGCCAGTAAGGACAGGGTTTATGGCTACACCTTC.